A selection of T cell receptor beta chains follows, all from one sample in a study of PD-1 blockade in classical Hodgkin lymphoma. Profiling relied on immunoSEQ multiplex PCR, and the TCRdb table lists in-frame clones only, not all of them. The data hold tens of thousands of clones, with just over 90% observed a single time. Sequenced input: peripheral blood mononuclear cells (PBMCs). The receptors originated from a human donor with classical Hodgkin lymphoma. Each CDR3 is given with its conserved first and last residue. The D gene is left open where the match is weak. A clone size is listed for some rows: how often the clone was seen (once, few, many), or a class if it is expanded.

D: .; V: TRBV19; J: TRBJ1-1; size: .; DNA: TGTGCCAGTAGTATAGGCCCAAAGGGTCCTATGAACACTGAAGCTTTCTTT; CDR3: CASSIGPKGPMNTEAFF
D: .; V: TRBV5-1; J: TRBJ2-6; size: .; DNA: TGCGCCAGCAGCCCTTCGACAGGGCGGGGTGGGGCCAACGTCCTGACTTTC; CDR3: CASSPSTGRGGANVLTF
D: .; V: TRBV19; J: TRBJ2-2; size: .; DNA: TGTGCCAGTACGGAGGGACTTTACGGGGAGCTGTTTTTT; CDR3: CASTEGLYGELFF
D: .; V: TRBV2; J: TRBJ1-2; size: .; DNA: TGTGCCAGCAACCCACAGAGATCCATGGGTGGCTACACCTTC; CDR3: CASNPQRSMGGYTF
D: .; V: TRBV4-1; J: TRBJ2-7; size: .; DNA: TGCGCCAGCAGCCAAGATCTTCCGAATCCCCCGTACTTC; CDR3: CASSQDLPNPPYF
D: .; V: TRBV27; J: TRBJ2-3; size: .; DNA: TGTGCCAGTTCCCTGGCTGGGAACACAGATACGCAGTATTTT; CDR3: CASSLAGNTDTQYF
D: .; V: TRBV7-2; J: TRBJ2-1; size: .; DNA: TGTGCCAGCAGCTCGGGCTCCTACAATGAGCAGTTCTTC; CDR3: CASSSGSYNEQFF
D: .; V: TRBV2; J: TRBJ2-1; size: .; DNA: TGTGCCAGCAGTGAGGGACTCGGGATTTGGGGTGAGCAGTTCTTC; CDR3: CASSEGLGIWGEQFF
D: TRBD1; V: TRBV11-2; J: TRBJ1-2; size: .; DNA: TGTGCCAGCAGCTCACAGGGGGCTAACTATGGCTACACCTTC; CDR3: CASSSQGANYGYTF
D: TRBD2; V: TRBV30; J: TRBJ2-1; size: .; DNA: TGTGCCTGGAGGCCCGCTCCGGGACTAGCTGGCGCTGAGCAGTTCTTC; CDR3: CAWRPAPGLAGAEQFF
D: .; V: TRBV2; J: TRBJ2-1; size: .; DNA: TGTGCCAGCGGGTTCTCCTACAATGAGCAGTTCTTC; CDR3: CASGFSYNEQFF
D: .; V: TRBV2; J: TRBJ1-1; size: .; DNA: TGTGCCAGCAGGGTCGGCACTGAAGCTTTCTTT; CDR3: CASRVGTEAFF
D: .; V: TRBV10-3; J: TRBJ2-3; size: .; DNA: TGTGCCATCAGCTCCCCAGGGGACACAGATACGCAGTATTTT; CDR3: CAISSPGDTDTQYF
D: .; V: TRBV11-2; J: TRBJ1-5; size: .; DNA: TGTGCCAGCCGACCCGAGGACTCCAATCAGCCCCAGCATTTT; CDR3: CASRPEDSNQPQHF
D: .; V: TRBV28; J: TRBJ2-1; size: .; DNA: TGTGCCAGCAGTCCTTATGCCGGTGCGAACAATGAGCAGTTCTTC; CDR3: CASSPYAGANNEQFF
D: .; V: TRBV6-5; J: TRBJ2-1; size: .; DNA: TGTGCCAGCAGAACCGGGACCCGCTCCTACAATGAGCAGTTCTTC; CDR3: CASRTGTRSYNEQFF
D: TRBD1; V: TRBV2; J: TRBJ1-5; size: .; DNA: TGTGCCAGCAGTTGGACAGGGGGATTCGGTCAGCCCCAGCATTTT; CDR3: CASSWTGGFGQPQHF
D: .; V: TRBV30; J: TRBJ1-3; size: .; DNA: TGTGCCTGGAGTCTAGGCCACAGCCACTCTGGAAACACCATATATTTT; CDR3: CAWSLGHSHSGNTIYF
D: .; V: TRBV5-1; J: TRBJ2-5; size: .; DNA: TGCGCCAGCAGCTTGGCCTCCGGGATTAGGGGGGAGACCCAGTACTTC; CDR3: CASSLASGIRGETQYF
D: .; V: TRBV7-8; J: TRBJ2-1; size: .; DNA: TGTGCCAGCAGCTTAGTGTGGCTGGACCGGGAGCAGTTCTTC; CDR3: CASSLVWLDREQFF
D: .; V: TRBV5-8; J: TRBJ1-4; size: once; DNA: TGTGCCAGCAGCATGAGGGCCGGGACCGTAAGCGAAAAACTGTTTTTT; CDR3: CASSMRAGTVSEKLFF
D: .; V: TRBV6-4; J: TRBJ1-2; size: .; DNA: TGTGCCACCCTCAAGGGGTATGGCTACACCTTC; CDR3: CATLKGYGYTF
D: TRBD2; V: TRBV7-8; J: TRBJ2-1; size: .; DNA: TGTGCCAGCAGCTTAGTCCCCGGGACTAGCCTAGGGGCCTACAATGAGCAGTTCTTC; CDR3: CASSLVPGTSLGAYNEQFF
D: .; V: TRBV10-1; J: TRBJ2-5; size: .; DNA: TGCGCCAGCAGTGAGTCGGGGTCAGGGCAAGAGACCCAGTACTTC; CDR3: CASSESGSGQETQYF
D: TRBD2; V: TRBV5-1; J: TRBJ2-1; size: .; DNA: TGCGCCAGCGGGGGACTAGCGGGAGGGCATGAGCAGTTCTTC; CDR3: CASGGLAGGHEQFF
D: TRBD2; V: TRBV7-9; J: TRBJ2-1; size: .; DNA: TGTGCCAGCACCCTCGGGAGCCTAGCGGGAGGGGAGGGATTCTTC; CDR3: CASTLGSLAGGEGFF
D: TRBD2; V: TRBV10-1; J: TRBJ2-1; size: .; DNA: TGCGCCAGCAGCGAATCAACTAGCGGGAGCTACAATGAGCAGTTCTTC; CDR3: CASSESTSGSYNEQFF
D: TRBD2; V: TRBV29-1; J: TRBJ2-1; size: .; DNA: TGCAGCGTTGAATCAGGACTAGCGGGATCGAGCTCCTACAATGAGCAGTTCTTC; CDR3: CSVESGLAGSSSYNEQFF
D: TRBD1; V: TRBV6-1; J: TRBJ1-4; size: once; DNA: TGTGCCAGCAGAAACGGACAGGGTGGTGTTGAAAAACTGTTTTTT; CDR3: CASRNGQGGVEKLFF
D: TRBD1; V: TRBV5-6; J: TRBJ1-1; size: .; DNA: TGTGCCAGCAGCCTATGGACAGGGTACACTGAAGCTTTCTTT; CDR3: CASSLWTGYTEAFF
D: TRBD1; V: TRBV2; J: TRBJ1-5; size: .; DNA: TGTGCCAGCAGTCGGGACAGGAATCAGCCCCAGCATTTT; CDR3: CASSRDRNQPQHF
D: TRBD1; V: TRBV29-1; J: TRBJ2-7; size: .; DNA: TGCAGCGTGGGGACAGGGGGATCGCAGTACTTC; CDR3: CSVGTGGSQYF
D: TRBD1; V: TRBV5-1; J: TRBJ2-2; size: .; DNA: TGCGCCAGCAGCGCCGGGACAGCGAACACCGGGGAGCTGTTTTTT; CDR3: CASSAGTANTGELFF
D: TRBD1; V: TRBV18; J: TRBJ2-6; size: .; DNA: TGTGCCAGCTCACCCCCGACAGGGGTTGGGGCCAACGTCCTGACTTTC; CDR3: CASSPPTGVGANVLTF
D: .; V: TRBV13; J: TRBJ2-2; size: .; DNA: TGTGCCAGCAGCCCGTGGGGGGAGGCGGGCACCGGGGAGCTGTTTTTT; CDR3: CASSPWGEAGTGELFF
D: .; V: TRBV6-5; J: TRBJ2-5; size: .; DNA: TGTGCCAGCAGCCATCTGAAGACCCAGTACTTC; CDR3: CASSHLKTQYF
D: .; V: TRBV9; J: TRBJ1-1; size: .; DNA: TGTGCCAGCAGCCCCTCCGGCCTACCCGAAACTGAAGCTTTCTTT; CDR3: CASSPSGLPETEAFF
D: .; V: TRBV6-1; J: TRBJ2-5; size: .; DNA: TGTGCCAGCAGTGAAGCGCAAGGCAGGCAAGAGACCCAGTACTTC; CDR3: CASSEAQGRQETQYF
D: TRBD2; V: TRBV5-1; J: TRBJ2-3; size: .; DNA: TGCGCCAGCAGCTTGGCCACTAGCGGGAGCACAGATACGCAGTATTTT; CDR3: CASSLATSGSTDTQYF
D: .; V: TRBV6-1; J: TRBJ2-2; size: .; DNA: TGTGCCAGCAGTCCTCGACGTGGGGTACCCGGGGAGCTGTTTTTT; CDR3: CASSPRRGVPGELFF
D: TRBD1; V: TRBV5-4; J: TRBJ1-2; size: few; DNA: TGTGCCAGCAGCGATGAGACAGGGGGTCGGGTGGGAGGCTACACCTTC; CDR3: CASSDETGGRVGGYTF
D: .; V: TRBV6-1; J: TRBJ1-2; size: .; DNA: TGTGCCAGCAGTGAACTTTGGATTGGGACGGATGGCTACACCTTC; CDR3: CASSELWIGTDGYTF
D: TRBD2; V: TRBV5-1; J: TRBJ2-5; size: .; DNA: TGCGCCAGCAGCCAGGGACTAGCGGGAGGTCAAGAGACCCAGTACTTC; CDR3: CASSQGLAGGQETQYF
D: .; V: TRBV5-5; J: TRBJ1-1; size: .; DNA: TGTGCCAGCAGCTTGACAGGGGAAGCTTTCTTT; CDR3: CASSLTGEAFF
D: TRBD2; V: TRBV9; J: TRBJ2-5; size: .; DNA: TGTGCCAGCAGCGCCCCCCTGGGACAGGGCTTAACTAGCGGGGGGGCCAACCAAGAGACCCAGTACTTC; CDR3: CASSAPLGQGLTSGGANQETQYF
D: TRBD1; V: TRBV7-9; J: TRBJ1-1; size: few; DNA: TGTGCCAGCAGCTTGGGCAGGGGGCACACTGAAGCTTTCTTT; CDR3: CASSLGRGHTEAFF
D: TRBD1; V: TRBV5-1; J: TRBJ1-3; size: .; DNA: TGCGCCAGCAGCGCCGGGACAGGTGGAAACACCATATATTTT; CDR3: CASSAGTGGNTIYF